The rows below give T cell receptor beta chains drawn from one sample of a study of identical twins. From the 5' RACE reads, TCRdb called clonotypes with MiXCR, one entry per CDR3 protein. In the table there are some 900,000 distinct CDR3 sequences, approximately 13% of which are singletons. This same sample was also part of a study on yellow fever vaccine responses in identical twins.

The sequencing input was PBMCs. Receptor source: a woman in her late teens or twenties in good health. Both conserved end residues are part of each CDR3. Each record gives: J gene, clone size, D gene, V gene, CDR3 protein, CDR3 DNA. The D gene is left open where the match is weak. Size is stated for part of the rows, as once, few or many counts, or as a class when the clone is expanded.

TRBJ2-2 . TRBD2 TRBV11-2 CASSPRLAAGGPAGELFF TGTGCCAGCAGCCCCAGACTAGCAGCGGGGGGGCCAGCCGGGGAGCTGTTTTTT
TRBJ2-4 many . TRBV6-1 CASSQYGRGLVKNIQYF TGTGCCAGCAGCCAATACGGCCGGGGTTTGGTCAAAAACATTCAGTACTTC
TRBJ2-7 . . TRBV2 CASSGGRTYEQYF TGTGCCAGCAGTGGAGGACGGACCTACGAGCAGTACTTC
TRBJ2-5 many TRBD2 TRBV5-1 CASSYSGSTKETQYF TGCGCCAGCAGCTATAGCGGGAGCACCAAAGAGACCCAGTACTTC
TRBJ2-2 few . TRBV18 CASSPRSQGDTGELFF TGTGCCAGCTCACCACGGTCACAGGGCGACACCGGGGAGCTGTTTTTT
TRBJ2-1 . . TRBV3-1 CASSQESFGEQFF TGTGCCAGCAGCCAAGAATCGTTCGGTGAGCAGTTCTTC
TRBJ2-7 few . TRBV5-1 CASSWGATRSSYEQYF TGCGCCAGCAGCTGGGGGGCCACAAGGTCCTCCTACGAGCAGTACTTC
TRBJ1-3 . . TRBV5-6 CASSPSPVSGNTIYF TGTGCCAGCAGCCCTAGCCCGGTCTCTGGAAACACCATATATTTT
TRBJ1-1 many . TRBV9 CASSVAVNTEAFF TGTGCCAGCAGTGTTGCGGTGAACACTGAAGCTTTCTTT
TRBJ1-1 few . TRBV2 CASSERVRYTEAFF TGTGCCAGCAGTGAACGAGTCAGGTACACTGAAGCTTTCTTT
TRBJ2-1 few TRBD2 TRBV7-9 CASRATSGGLSYNEQFF TGTGCCAGCAGAGCCACTAGCGGGGGGCTGTCCTACAATGAGCAGTTCTTC
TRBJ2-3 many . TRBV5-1 CASSPGAGWGHTDTQYF TGCGCCAGCAGCCCCGGAGCGGGCTGGGGGCACACAGATACGCAGTATTTT
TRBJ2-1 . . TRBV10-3 CAISEKDGSSYNEQFF TGTGCCATCAGTGAAAAGGACGGGAGCTCCTACAATGAGCAGTTCTTC
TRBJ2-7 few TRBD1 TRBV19 CASSMTGGPYEQYF TGTGCCAGTAGTATGACAGGGGGCCCCTACGAGCAGTACTTC
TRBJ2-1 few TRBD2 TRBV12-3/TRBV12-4 CASSFRGFSGGADEQFF TGTGCCAGCAGTTTCCGCGGTTTTAGCGGGGGGGCCGATGAGCAGTTCTTC
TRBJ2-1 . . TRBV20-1 CSARDTGAEINEQFF TGCAGTGCTAGAGATACGGGGGCCGAGATTAATGAGCAGTTCTTC
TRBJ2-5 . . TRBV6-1 CASSEVTGAQETQYF TGTGCCAGCAGTGAAGTAACGGGAGCCCAAGAGACCCAGTACTTC
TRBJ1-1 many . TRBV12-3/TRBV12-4 CASRVRLNTEAFF TGTGCCAGCAGAGTTCGGCTGAACACTGAAGCTTTCTTT
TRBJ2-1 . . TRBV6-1 CASSRLLSSYNEQFF TGTGCCAGCAGTCGTCTGCTAAGCTCCTACAATGAGCAGTTCTTC
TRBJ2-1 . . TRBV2 CASMGRYNEQFF TGTGCCAGCATGGGCAGGTACAATGAGCAGTTCTTC
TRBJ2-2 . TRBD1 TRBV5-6 CASSLEDRAYTGELFF TGTGCCAGCAGCTTGGAAGACAGGGCGTACACCGGGGAGCTGTTTTTT
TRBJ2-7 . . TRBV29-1 CSVGGQYEQYF TGCAGCGTCGGAGGACAGTACGAGCAGTACTTC
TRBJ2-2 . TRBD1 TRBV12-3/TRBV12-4 CASSSPDRITTGELFF TGTGCCAGCAGTTCACCGGACAGGATCACCACCGGGGAGCTGTTTTTT
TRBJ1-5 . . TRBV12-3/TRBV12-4 CASSPQGGGNQPQHF TGTGCCAGCAGTCCACAGGGAGGGGGCAATCAGCCCCAGCATTTT
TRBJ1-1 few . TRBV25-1 CASSTSERLLEAFF TGTGCCAGCAGCACCTCAGAGCGGCTACTTGAAGCTTTCTTT
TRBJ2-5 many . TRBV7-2 CASSLAGGYEETQYF TGTGCCAGCAGCTTAGCGGGCGGTTACGAAGAGACCCAGTACTTC
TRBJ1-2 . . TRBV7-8 CASSLANGGYTF TGTGCCAGCAGCTTAGCGAACGGAGGCTACACCTTC
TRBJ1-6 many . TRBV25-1 CASSDGETNSPLHF TGTGCCAGCAGTGACGGGGAAACCAATTCACCCCTCCACTTT
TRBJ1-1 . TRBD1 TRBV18 CASSQPDRGRTEAFF TGTGCCAGCTCACAACCCGACAGGGGAAGGACTGAAGCTTTCTTT
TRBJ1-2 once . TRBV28 CASRPTMAFYGYTF TGTGCCAGCAGACCGACTATGGCTTTCTATGGCTACACCTTC
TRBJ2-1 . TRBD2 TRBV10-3 CAISQLTGLAGVGEQFF TGTGCCATCAGCCAACTGACGGGACTAGCGGGAGTTGGTGAGCAGTTCTTC
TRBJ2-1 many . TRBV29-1 CSVSLYNEQFF TGCAGCGTTAGTTTATACAATGAGCAGTTCTTC
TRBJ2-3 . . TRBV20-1 CSASPKSPKTTSTDTQYF TGCAGTGCTAGCCCAAAGTCCCCAAAAACAACTAGCACAGATACGCAGTATTTT
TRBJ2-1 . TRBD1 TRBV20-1 CSARDRGTGVVF TGCAGTGCCAGGGACAGAGGTACTGGTGTAGTCTTC
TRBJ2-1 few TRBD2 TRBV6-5 CASSYVSGSSYNEQFF TGTGCCAGCAGTTATGTTAGCGGGAGCTCCTACAATGAGCAGTTCTTC
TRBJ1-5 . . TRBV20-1 CSARDGALPGSNQPQHF TGCAGTGCTAGAGATGGGGCCCTCCCGGGTAGCAATCAGCCCCAGCATTTT
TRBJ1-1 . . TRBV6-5 CASSYSIYTEAFF TGTGCCAGCAGTTACTCGATTTACACTGAAGCTTTCTTT
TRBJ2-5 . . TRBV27 CASSLSRGDQETQYF TGTGCCAGCAGTTTAAGCCGGGGCGACCAAGAGACCCAGTACTTC
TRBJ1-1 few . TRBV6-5 CASSYGPVSTEAFF TGTGCCAGCAGTTACGGTCCAGTTAGCACTGAAGCTTTCTTT
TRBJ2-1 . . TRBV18 CASSPNFQNEQFF TGTGCCAGCTCACCTAATTTTCAAAATGAGCAGTTCTTC
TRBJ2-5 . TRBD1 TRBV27 CASSVTGGSETQYF TGTGCCAGCAGTGTCACAGGGGGCTCGGAGACCCAGTACTTC
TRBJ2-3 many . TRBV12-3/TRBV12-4 CASSLGGVSDTQYF TGTGCCAGCAGTTTAGGTGGGGTTTCAGATACGCAGTATTTT
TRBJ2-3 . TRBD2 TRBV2 CASRAGVISRDTQYF TGTGCCAGCAGGGCGGGGGTTATCTCGCGAGATACGCAGTATTTT
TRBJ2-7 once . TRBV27 CASRPVVAGTEQYF TGTGCCAGCAGGCCAGTTGTTGCAGGGACCGAGCAGTACTTC
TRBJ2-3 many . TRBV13 CASSATVSTDTQYF TGTGCCAGCAGCGCGACAGTCAGCACAGATACGCAGTATTTT
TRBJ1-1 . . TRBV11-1 CASSLFRGPNTEAFF TGTGCCAGCAGCTTATTCCGGGGGCCAAACACTGAAGCTTTCTTT
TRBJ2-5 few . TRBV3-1 CASSPWGGDQETQYF TGTGCCAGCAGCCCGTGGGGCGGGGACCAAGAGACCCAGTACTTC
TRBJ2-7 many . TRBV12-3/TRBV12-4 CASSPRKERAEQYF TGTGCCAGCAGTCCTAGGAAGGAGCGGGCGGAGCAGTACTTC
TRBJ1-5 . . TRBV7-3 CASSLTQDQPQHF TGTGCCAGCAGCTTAACCCAAGATCAGCCCCAGCATTTT
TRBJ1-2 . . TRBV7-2 CASSLEGRGIYGYTF TGTGCCAGCAGCTTAGAGGGCAGGGGTATCTATGGCTACACCTTC
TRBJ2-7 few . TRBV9 CASSPNPGRGSLLEQYF TGTGCCAGCAGCCCGAACCCCGGGAGAGGGTCTCTTCTCGAGCAGTACTTC
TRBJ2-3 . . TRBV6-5 CASSSSGFTDTQYF TGTGCCAGCAGTTCGAGCGGTTTCACAGATACGCAGTATTTT
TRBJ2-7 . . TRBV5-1 CASSLVSPSGEQYF TGCGCCAGCAGCTTGGTTAGCCCGTCGGGGGAGCAGTACTTC
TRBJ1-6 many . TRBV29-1 CSVVNLAGYDSPLHF TGCAGCGTTGTGAACCTAGCGGGTTACGATTCACCCCTCCACTTT
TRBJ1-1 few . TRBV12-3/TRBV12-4 CASRRLGMNTEAFF TGTGCCAGCAGGCGACTAGGAATGAACACTGAAGCTTTCTTT
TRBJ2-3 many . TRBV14 CASSPLRTDTQYF TGTGCCAGCAGCCCGCTTCGCACAGATACGCAGTATTTT
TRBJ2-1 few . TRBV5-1 CASSLEGSALVAYNEQFF TGCGCCAGCAGCTTAGAAGGTTCTGCCCTCGTTGCCTACAATGAGCAGTTCTTC
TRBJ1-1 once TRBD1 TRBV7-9 CASSLGRFLDRGTEAFF TGTGCCAGCAGCTTAGGAAGGTTTTTGGACAGGGGCACTGAAGCTTTCTTT